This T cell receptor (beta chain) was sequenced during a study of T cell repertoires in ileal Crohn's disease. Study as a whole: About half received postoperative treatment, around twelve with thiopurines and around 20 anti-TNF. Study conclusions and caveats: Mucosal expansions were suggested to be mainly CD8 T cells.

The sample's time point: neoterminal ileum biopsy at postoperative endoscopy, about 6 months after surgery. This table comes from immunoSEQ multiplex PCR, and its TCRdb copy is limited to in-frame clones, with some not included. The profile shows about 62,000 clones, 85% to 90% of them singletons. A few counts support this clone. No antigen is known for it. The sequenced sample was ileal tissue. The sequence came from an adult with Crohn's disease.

The chain's CDR3 is CASSQGSQKLTEKLFF. The CDR3 region has the DNA TGTGCCAGCAGCCAAGGATCACAGAAGTTAACAGAAAAACTGTTTTTT. The chain uses TRBV14 and TRBJ1-4, with D hard to call. Germline V gene data show CDR1 as SGHDN and CDR2 as FVKESK. The CDR3 totals 16 residues. V lost 1 base and J 8 bases, leaving 17 bases between the germline ends.